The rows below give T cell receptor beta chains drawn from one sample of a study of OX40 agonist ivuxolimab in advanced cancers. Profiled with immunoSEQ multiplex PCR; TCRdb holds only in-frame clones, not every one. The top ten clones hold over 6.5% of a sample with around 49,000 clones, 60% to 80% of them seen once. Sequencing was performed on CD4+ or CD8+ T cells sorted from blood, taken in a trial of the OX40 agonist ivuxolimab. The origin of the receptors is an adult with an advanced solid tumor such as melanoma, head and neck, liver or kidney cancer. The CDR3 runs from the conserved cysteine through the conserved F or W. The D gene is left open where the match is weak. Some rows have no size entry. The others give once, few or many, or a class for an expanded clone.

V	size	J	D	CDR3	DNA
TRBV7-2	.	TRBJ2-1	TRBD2	CASSSIGEGGEQFF	TGTGCCAGCAGCTCCATAGGGGAGGGAGGTGAGCAGTTCTTC
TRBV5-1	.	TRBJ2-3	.	CASSLVGSEGDTQYF	TGCGCCAGCAGCTTGGTTGGCTCGGAGGGAGATACGCAGTATTTT
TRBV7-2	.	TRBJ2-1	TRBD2	CASSGPGTSGYNEQFF	TGTGCCAGCAGCGGACCCGGGACTAGCGGTTACAATGAGCAGTTCTTC
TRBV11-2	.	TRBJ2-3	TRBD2	CASSTWTSGITDTQYF	TGTGCCAGCAGCACCTGGACTAGCGGGATAACAGATACGCAGTATTTT
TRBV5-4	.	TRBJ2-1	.	CASSFGYEQFF	TGTGCCAGCAGCTTTGGTTATGAGCAGTTCTTC
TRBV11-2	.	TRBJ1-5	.	CASSYERNQPQHF	TGTGCCAGCAGCTATGAGCGCAATCAGCCCCAGCATTTT
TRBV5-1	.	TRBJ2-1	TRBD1	CASSVPDRAEQFF	TGCGCCAGCAGCGTTCCAGACAGGGCCGAACAGTTCTTC
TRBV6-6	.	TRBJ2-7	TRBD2	CASSLNSGSVLGEQYF	TGTGCCAGCAGTTTAAATAGCGGGAGTGTTCTGGGCGAGCAGTACTTC
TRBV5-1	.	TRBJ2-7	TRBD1	CASSEGQGLDEQYF	TGCGCCAGCAGCGAGGGACAGGGTTTGGACGAGCAGTACTTC
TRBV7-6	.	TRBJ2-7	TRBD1	CASSQPGGQPIYEQYF	TGTGCCAGCAGCCAGCCTGGGGGACAGCCTATTTACGAGCAGTACTTC
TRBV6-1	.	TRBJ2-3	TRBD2	CASSEYASGRGDTQYF	TGTGCCAGCAGTGAATATGCTAGCGGGAGGGGAGATACGCAGTATTTT
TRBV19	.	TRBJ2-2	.	CASSVLGGTGELFF	TGTGCCAGTAGCGTGTTGGGGGGTACCGGGGAGCTGTTTTTT
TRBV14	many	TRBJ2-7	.	CASSHLERELHEQYF	TGTGCCAGCAGCCACCTAGAACGAGAGCTCCACGAGCAGTACTTC
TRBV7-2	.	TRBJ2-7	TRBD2	CASSHRAGDLYEQYF	TGTGCCAGCAGCCACCGAGCGGGAGACCTCTACGAGCAGTACTTC
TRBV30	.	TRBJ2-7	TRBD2	CAWSTSGISEQYF	TGTGCCTGGAGTACTAGCGGGATTTCCGAGCAGTACTTC
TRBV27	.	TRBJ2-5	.	CASSLWGGRETQYF	TGTGCCAGCAGTTTATGGGGGGGCCGGGAGACCCAGTACTTC
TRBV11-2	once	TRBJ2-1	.	CASSPPVGSGFSYNEQFF	TGTGCCAGCAGCCCTCCAGTGGGGTCGGGATTCTCCTACAATGAGCAGTTCTTC
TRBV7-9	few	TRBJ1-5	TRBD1	CASSLVQGNEPQHF	TGTGCCAGCAGCTTAGTACAGGGGAATGAGCCCCAGCATTTT
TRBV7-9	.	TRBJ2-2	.	CASSSEGHLTGELFF	TGTGCCAGCAGCTCCGAGGGACACCTCACCGGGGAGCTGTTTTTT
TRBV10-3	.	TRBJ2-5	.	CAISEPVGGGRETQYF	TGTGCCATCAGTGAGCCCGTTGGAGGGGGGAGGGAGACCCAGTACTTC
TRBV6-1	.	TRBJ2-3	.	CASSVNKGRTDTQYF	TGTGCCAGCAGTGTAAACAAAGGACGGACAGATACGCAGTATTTT
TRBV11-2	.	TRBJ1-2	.	CASTLQGRGYGYTF	TGTGCCAGCACTCTGCAGGGGAGAGGGTATGGCTACACCTTC
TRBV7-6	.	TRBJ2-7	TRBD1	CASSRLLDRVGYEQYF	TGTGCCAGCAGTCGACTCTTGGACAGGGTCGGCTACGAGCAGTACTTC
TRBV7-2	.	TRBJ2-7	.	CASSLDRGGGREQYF	TGTGCCAGCAGCTTAGACAGGGGAGGTGGGCGGGAGCAGTACTTC
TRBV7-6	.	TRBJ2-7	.	CASSLPGHRQNYEQYF	TGTGCCAGCAGCTTACCGGGACACAGACAGAACTACGAGCAGTACTTC
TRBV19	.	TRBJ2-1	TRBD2	CASSIDLSGRAYNEQFF	TGTGCCAGTAGTATCGATCTCAGCGGGAGGGCCTACAATGAGCAGTTCTTC
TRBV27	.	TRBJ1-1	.	CASRIDMNTEAFF	TGTGCCAGCAGGATAGACATGAACACTGAAGCTTTCTTT
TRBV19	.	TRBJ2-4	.	CASSPGLNRDIQYF	TGTGCCAGTAGTCCGGGTCTCAATAGGGACATTCAGTACTTC
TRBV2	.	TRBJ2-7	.	CATLDRDTLSYEQYF	TGTGCCACCCTGGACCGGGACACCCTCTCCTACGAGCAGTACTTC